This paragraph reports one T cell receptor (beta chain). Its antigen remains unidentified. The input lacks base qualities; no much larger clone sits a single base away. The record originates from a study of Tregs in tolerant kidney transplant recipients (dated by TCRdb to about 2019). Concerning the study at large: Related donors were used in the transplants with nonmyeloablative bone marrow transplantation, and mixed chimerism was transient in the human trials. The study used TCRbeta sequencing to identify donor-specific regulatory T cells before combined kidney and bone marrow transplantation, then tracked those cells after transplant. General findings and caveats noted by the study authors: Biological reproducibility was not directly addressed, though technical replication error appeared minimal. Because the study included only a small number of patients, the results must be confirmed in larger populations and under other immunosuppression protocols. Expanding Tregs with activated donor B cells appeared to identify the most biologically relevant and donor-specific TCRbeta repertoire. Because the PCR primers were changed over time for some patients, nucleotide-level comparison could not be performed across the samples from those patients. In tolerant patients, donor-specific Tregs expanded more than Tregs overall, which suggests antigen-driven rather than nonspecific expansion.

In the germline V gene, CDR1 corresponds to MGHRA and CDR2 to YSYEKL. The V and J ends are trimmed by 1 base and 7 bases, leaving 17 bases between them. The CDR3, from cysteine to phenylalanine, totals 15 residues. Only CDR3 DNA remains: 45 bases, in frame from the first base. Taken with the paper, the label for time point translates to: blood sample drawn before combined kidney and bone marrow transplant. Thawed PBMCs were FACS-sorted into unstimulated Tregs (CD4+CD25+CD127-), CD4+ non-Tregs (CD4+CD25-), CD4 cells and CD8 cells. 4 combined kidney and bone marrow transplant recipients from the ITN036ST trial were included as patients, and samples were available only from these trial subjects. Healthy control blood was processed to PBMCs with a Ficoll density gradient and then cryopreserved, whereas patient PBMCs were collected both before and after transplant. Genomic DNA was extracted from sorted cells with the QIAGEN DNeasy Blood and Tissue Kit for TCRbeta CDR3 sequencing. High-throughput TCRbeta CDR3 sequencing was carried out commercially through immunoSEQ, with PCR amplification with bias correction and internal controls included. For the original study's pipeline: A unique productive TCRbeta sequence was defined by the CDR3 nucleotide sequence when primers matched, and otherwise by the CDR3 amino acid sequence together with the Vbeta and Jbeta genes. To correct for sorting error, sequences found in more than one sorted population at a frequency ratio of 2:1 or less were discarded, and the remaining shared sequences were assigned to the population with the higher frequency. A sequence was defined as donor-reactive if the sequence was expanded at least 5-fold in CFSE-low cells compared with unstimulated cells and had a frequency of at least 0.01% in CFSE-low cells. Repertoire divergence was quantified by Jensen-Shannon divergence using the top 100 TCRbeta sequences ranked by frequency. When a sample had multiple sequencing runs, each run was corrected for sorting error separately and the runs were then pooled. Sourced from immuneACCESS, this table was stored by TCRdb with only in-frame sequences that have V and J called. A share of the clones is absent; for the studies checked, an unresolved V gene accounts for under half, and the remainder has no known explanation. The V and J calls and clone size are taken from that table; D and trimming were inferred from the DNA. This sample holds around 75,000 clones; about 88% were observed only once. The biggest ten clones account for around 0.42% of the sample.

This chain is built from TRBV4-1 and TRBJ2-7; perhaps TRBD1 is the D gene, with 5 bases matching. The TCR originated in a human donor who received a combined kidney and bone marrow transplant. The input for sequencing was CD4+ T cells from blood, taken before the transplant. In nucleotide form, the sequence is TGCGCCAGCAGCCAAGGGGGTGGAACAAACAGGGAGCAGTACTTC. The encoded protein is CASSQGGGTNREQYF.